This T cell receptor beta chain was identified in a study of PD-1 blockade in classical Hodgkin lymphoma. The patients all showed relapse after autologous stem cell transplantation, while their brentuximab vedotin exposure varied. The germline gives CDR1 SGHVS, CDR2 FQNEAQ. With 0 bases clipped from V and 6 bases from J, the junction kept 1 base outside the gene matches. This CDR3 comprises 14 residues. This clone was observed a handful of times. Assay: immunoSEQ multiplex PCR; the TCRdb copy retains only in-frame clones and omits some. Altogether 95,000 or so clones are present, approximately 80% being singletons, with the ten largest covering 12%.

The chain is built from TRBV7-8 and TRBJ2-1; 8 bases agree with TRBD2. This clonotype was sampled from a human donor with classical Hodgkin lymphoma. The sample in question was peripheral blood mononuclear cells (PBMCs), obtained at baseline. Here the CDR3 DNA reads TGTGCCAGCAGCTTAGCGGGACTAGGCAATGAGCAGTTCTTC. This gives the protein CASSLAGLGNEQFF. The complete variable domain, with remaining parts taken from reference TRBV7-8 and TRBJ2-1, reads GAGVSQSPRYKVAKRGQDVALRCDPISGHVSLFWYQQALGQGPEFLTYFQNEAQLDKSGLPSDRFFAERPEGSVSTLKIQRTQQEDSAVYLCASSLAGLGNEQFFGPGTRLTVL.